One and the same sample provided the 14 T cell receptor beta chains below, sequenced in a study of shared clonotypes between healthy human individuals. Assay: immunoSEQ multiplex PCR; the TCRdb copy retains only in-frame clones and omits some. This sample has millions of clones, with approximately 95% found just once. The sequencing sample was made of naive CD4+ T cells sorted from blood. Subset defined: CD45RA+ positively selected. These receptors all stem from a man younger than 35 in good health.

This clone was detected only once. V is TRBV5-1 and J is TRBJ2-1; 7 nucleotides match TRBD2. Germline loops: CDR1 SGHRS, CDR2 YFSETQ. The CDR3 spans 15 residues. Trimming removed 5 bases from V and 0 bases from J; junction bases left unmatched: 5. The CDR3 DNA sequence: TGCGCCAGCAGTAACGGGGGGAACTCCTACAATGAGCAGTTCTTC. It translates to CASSNGGNSYNEQFF.

The gene calls are TRBV23-1 and TRBJ2-7; D is possibly TRBD1 or TRBD2 (5 bases each). TRBV23-1 is identified as an open reading frame with a role that is uncertain. Between the trimmed V and J ends, which lost 8 bases and 9 bases, there was a span of 26 bases. The CDR3 totals 15 residues. This chain's CDR3 is CASLKPDCDTGWQYF. The CDR3 bases are TGCGCCAGCTTAAAACCGGACTGTGACACAGGATGGCAGTACTTC.

The sample holds one count of this clone. The genes are TRBV19 and TRBJ1-2; TRBD1 matches 12 bases. This CDR3 contains 16 residues. Germline V gives CDR1 LNHDA, CDR2 SQIVND (reference sequence). Unmatched junction bases numbered 5, after V lost 3 bases and J lost 3 bases. CDR3 nucleotides: TGTGCCAGTAGTATGGGGACAGGGGGCGAGGACTATGGCTACACCTTC. Its protein is CASSMGTGGEDYGYTF.

V gene TRBV6-5 combines with J gene TRBJ2-1; 12 nucleotides match TRBD2. Germline V gene lookup returns CDR1 MNHEY and CDR2 SVGAGI. After removal of 5 bases from V and 9 bases from J, the junction contained 5 bases not matched to a gene. The CDR3 consists of 14 residues. The DNA of the CDR3 is TGTGCCAGCAGTCCACTAGCGGGAGGCGGTGAGCAGTTCTTC. This codes for CASSPLAGGGEQFF.

This chain connects TRBV18 to TRBJ2-7; 8 nucleotides agree with TRBD1. V shed 3 bases, J shed 6 bases, and the junction held 7 bases outside the gene matches. The germline gives CDR1 KGHSH, CDR2 LQKENI. This CDR3 spans 14 amino acids. This chain's CDR3 is CASSPLDREGEQYF. For the CDR3, the DNA is TGTGCCAGCTCACCGTTGGACAGGGAAGGCGAGCAGTACTTC.

J is TRBJ1-1 and V is TRBV5-1, with 7 bases aligning to TRBD1. The germline V gene encodes CDR1 SGHRS and CDR2 YFSETQ. After removal of 4 bases from V and 3 bases from J, the junction contained 9 bases not matched to a gene. This CDR3 spans 15 amino acids. The CDR3 loop is CASSNRTGVYTEAFF. Written as DNA, the CDR3 is TGCGCCAGCAGCAACCGAACAGGGGTTTACACTGAAGCTTTCTTT.

The chain recombines TRBV28 with TRBJ1-5; tentatively, D is TRBD1 (6 bases). The CDR3 sequence is 15 residues long. V was shortened by 6 bases and J by 9 bases, with 21 bases between the two germline ends. Per germline, CDR1 MDHEN and CDR2 SYDVKM. Here the CDR3 DNA reads TGTGCCAGCAGCTCCGGGACATCCCATGAATCGCCCCAGCATTTT. It encodes CASSSGTSHESPQHF.

The J gene is TRBJ2-7, the V gene TRBV6-1; 8 bases fit TRBD2. The germline V gene encodes CDR1 MNHNS and CDR2 SASEGT. J was trimmed by 5 bases and V by 0 bases; bases with no gene match: 6. The CDR3 length is 15 residues. CDR3 amino acids: CASSEATGRVHEQYF. The DNA for the CDR3 is TGTGCCAGCAGTGAAGCCACCGGGAGGGTACACGAGCAGTACTTC.

The chain links TRBV11-2 to TRBJ2-2; no clear D. Trimming took off 0 bases at V and 2 bases at J, with 7 bases between the two ends. The CDR3 loop spans 15 amino acids. Germline assignment: CDR1 SGHAT and CDR2 FQNNGV. CDR3 in DNA: TGTGCCAGCAGCTTAGATCGTGGTAACACCGGGGAGCTGTTTTTT. Translating gives CASSLDRGNTGELFF.

CDR3 DNA sequence: TGTGCCAGCAGTTTTGAGGGGACCGCCTCCTACGAGCAGTACTTC. It is translated as CASSFEGTASYEQYF. V and J are TRBV28 and TRBJ2-7, with D perhaps given as TRBD1 or TRBD2 (5 bases each). V was shortened by 3 bases and J by 0 bases, with 12 bases between the two germline ends. The germline gives CDR1 MDHEN, CDR2 SYDVKM. This CDR3 region has 15 residues.

The gene calls are TRBV30 and TRBJ2-1; D possibly uses TRBD1 or TRBD2 (5 bases each). CDR1 is GTSNPN, CDR2 SVGIG, per germline (reference sequence). The CDR3 is 15 amino acids. The V end lost 3 bases, the J end lost 0 bases, and 12 bases lay between the germline ends. The CDR3 here is CAWRRAGSSYNEQFF. DNA for the CDR3: TGTGCCTGGAGGAGGGCAGGGAGCTCCTACAATGAGCAGTTCTTC.

The chain uses TRBV5-4 and TRBJ1-4, with 9 positions matching TRBD1. After removal of 4 bases from V and 2 bases from J, the junction contained 6 bases not matched to a gene. Germline CDR1 and CDR2: SGHNT and YYREEE (reference sequence). The CDR3 totals 16 residues. CDR3 amino acids: CASSSGQGPTNEKLFF. CDR3 in DNA: TGTGCCAGCAGCAGTGGACAGGGGCCGACTAATGAAAAACTGTTTTTT.

Remarks on this clone: Given a much more abundant clone one base away, this may be a read error. At the DNA level, this CDR3 is encoded by other sequences in the same sample as well. This sequence joins TRBV7-9 and TRBJ1-1; 9 nucleotides match TRBD1. Germline V gives CDR1 SEHNR, CDR2 FQNEAQ (reference sequence). The CDR3 sequence is 14 residues long. The J segment lost 3 bases and the V segment lost 1 base, leaving 0 bases of the junction unmatched. CDR3 sequence: CASSLGQGDTEAFF. CDR3 DNA sequence: TGTGCCAGCAGCTTAGGACAGGGGGACACTGAAGCTTTCTTT. The full variable domain, its missing parts supplied by reference TRBV7-9 and TRBJ1-1, is DTGVSQNPRHKITKRGQNVTFRCDPISEHNRLYWYRQTLGQGPEFLTYFQNEAQLEKSRLLSDRFSAERPKGSFSTLEIQRTEQGDSAMYLCASSLGQGDTEAFFGQGTRLTVV.

The chain has TRBV19 and TRBJ1-5; D gene unclear. Germline CDR1 is LNHDA and CDR2 is SQIVND (reference sequence). The ends were cut back, 5 bases at V and 4 bases at J, with 9 bases in the middle. This CDR3 is 13 amino acids long. The CDR3 coding sequence is TGTGCCAGTAGTGACCTCCAAAATCAGCCCCAGCATTTT. Protein: CASSDLQNQPQHF. Full variable domain (rest looked up from reference TRBV19 and TRBJ1-5): DGGITQSPKYLFRKEGQNVTLSCEQNLNHDAMYWYRQDPGQGLRLIYYSQIVNDFQKGDIAEGYSVSREKKESFPLTVTSAQKNPTAFYLCASSDLQNQPQHFGDGTRLSIL.